This TCR beta chain was observed in a study of OX40 agonist ivuxolimab in advanced cancers. Turning to the study itself: Males comprised around 78% of the group, whose mean age was roughly 60 years (range 23 to 79). Three dose-escalation patients had partial responses: one with hepatocellular carcinoma and two with cutaneous melanoma. Allowance was made for prior anti-PD-1, anti-PD-L1 or anti-CTLA-4 therapy, and around 41% had some.

This clone was counted once. Germline-derived CDR1 and CDR2 are SGHTA and FQGTGA. Trimming at V came to 5 bases and at J to 8 bases, leaving 9 bases not matched to a gene. The CDR3 has 15 amino acids. Sequenced by immunoSEQ multiplex PCR; TCRdb stores in-frame clones only, minus some. The sample has 45,000 to 60,000 clones, roughly 90% seen once. This sample comprised CD4+ or CD8+ T cells sorted from blood, obtained in a trial of the OX40 agonist ivuxolimab. The chain is built from TRBV7-3 and TRBJ2-1; TRBD2 matches 10 bases. This receptor was obtained from an adult with an advanced solid tumor such as melanoma, head and neck, liver or kidney cancer. The CDR3 DNA sequence: TGTGCCAGCAGCGTCCTAGCGGGAGTGTCTTATGAGCAGTTCTTC. Translating gives CASSVLAGVSYEQFF.